The clone carrying this TCR beta chain was seen a few times. Its matching antigen is unknown. These data originate in a study of T cell responses to AZD1222 COVID-19 vaccine. Study conclusions and caveats: With two AZD1222 doses given, Spike-specific TCR breadth and depth both rose.

The CDR3 runs 13 residues. Trimming at V came to 4 bases and at J to 4 bases, leaving 0 bases not matched to a gene. Germline V lookup: CDR1 LGHDT, CDR2 YNNKEL (reference sequence). Sequenced by immunoSEQ multiplex PCR; TCRdb stores in-frame clones only, minus some. The sample yields about 67,000 clones, around four fifths seen once. Sequencing was performed on peripheral blood, taken 28 days after the second AZD1222 dose. This clonotype was obtained from an adult who received the AZD1222 COVID-19 vaccine. The chain employs TRBV3-1 (or the pseudogene TRBV3-2) and TRBJ1-2, with 10 bases aligning to TRBD1. For the CDR3, the DNA is TGTGCCAGCAGCCGACAGGGGGCCTATGGCTACACCTTC. Translation gives CASSRQGAYGYTF.